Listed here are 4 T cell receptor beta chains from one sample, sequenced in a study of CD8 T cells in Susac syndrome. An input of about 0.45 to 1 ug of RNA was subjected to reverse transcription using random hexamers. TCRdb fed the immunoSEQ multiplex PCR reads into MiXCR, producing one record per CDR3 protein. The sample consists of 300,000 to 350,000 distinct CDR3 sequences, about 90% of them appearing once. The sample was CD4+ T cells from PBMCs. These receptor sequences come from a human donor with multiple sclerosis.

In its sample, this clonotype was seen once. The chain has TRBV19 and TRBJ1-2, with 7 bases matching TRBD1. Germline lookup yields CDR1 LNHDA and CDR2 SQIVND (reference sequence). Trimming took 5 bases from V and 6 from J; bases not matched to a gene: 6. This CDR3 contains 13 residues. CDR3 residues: CASSATGLDGYTF. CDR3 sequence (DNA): TGTGCCAGTAGTGCGACAGGGCTGGATGGCTACACCTTC.

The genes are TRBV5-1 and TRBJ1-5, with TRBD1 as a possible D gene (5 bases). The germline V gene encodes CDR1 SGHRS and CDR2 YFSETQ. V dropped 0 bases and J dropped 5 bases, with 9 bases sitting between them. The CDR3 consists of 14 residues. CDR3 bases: TGCGCCAGCAGCTTGGGAGGGGTGGATCAGCCCCAGCATTTT. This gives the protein CASSLGGVDQPQHF.

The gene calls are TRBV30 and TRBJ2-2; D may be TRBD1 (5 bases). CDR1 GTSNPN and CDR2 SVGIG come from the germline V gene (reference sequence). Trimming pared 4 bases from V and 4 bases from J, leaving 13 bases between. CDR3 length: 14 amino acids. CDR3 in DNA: TGTGCCTGGAAAGTCGCAGGGTCCACCGGGGAGCTGTTTTTT. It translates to CAWKVAGSTGELFF.

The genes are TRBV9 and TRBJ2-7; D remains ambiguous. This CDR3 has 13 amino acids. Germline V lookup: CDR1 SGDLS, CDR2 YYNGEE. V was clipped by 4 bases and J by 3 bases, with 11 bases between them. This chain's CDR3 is CASSLRRNYEQYF. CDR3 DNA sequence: TGTGCCAGCAGCCTTCGCCGGAACTACGAGCAGTACTTC.